Below are 32 T cell receptor beta chains sequenced from a single sample in a study of T cells in Graves' hyperthyroidism and ophthalmopathy. Authors of the study amplified TCR beta CDR3 regions from RNA transcripts. During a first-round RT-PCR of the TCR CDR3, the HTBI primer set was used. TCRdb used MiXCR to reprocess the multiplex PCR reads, holding one entry per CDR3 protein. Among some 650,000 distinct CDR3 sequences listed, 16% were seen once. Material: blood. All receptors come from a woman between 40 and 50 years old with Graves' ophthalmopathy.

The sample holds a few counts of this clonotype. The rearrangement uses TRBV30 and TRBJ1-6; 7 bases agree with TRBD1. The CDR3 loop spans 15 amino acids. V dropped 0 bases and J dropped 9; count of bases not matched to a gene: 8. Germline V gene data show CDR1 as GTSNPN and CDR2 as SVGIG (reference sequence). In nucleotides, the CDR3 is TGTGCCTGGAGTGTAGGACAGGCCCGTGGTTCACCCCTCCACTTT. It is translated as CAWSVGQARGSPLHF.

In its sample, this clonotype was seen a few times. The V and J genes are TRBV13 and TRBJ2-2, with 8 bases fitting TRBD2. The CDR3 spans 16 residues. The V and J ends lost 5 bases and 7 bases, in that order; junction bases with no gene match: 12. CDR1 is PRHDT and CDR2 is FYEKMQ in the germline V gene (reference sequence). CDR3 in DNA: TGTGCCAGCAGCCCCCGGGAAGCGGGAGCAGTCGGGGAGCTGTTTTTT. It codes for CASSPREAGAVGELFF.

This clonotype turned up a few times. The CDR3, as DNA: TGTGCCAGCAGGTTGACAGGGGCGAGGGATACGCAGTATTTT. Its translation: CASRLTGARDTQYF. The chain employs TRBV7-9 and TRBJ2-3, with TRBD1 matching 8 bases. This CDR3 spans 14 amino acids. V trimming: 6 bases; J trimming: 6 bases; junction bases outside the gene matches: 8. Per the germline V gene, CDR1 is SEHNR and CDR2 is FQNEAQ (reference sequence).

This clonotype has ten or more counts. This chain uses TRBV7-2 with TRBJ1-1, with D perhaps TRBD1 (5 bases). Germline V CDR1 and CDR2: SGHTA, FQGNSA. The CDR3 spans 15 residues. Trimming left V 5 bases short and J 0 bases short, with 13 bases between. The CDR3 is CASSLTAGLNTEAFF. The CDR3 coding sequence is TGTGCCAGCAGCCTCACGGCAGGGCTGAACACTGAAGCTTTCTTT.

This clonotype was recorded a few times. One end of the junction fails to match germline, which may point to a read error. The rearrangement links TRBV15 to TRBJ1-1, with D maybe TRBD1 (6 bases). Germline V gives CDR1 LNHNV, CDR2 YYDKDF (reference sequence). CDR3 size: 15 residues. The CDR3 is CATGRKRGANTEAFF. The CDR3 coding sequence is TGTGCCACCGGCAGAAAAAGGGGGGCGAACACTGAAGCTTTCTTT.

This clonotype was seen ten or more times. CDR3 in amino acids: CASSLGKDTEAFF. In DNA, the CDR3 is TGTGCCAGTTCCCTGGGCAAGGACACTGAAGCTTTCTTT. The chain has TRBV6-1 and TRBJ1-1; D uncertain. The germline V gene has CDR1 MNHNS and CDR2 SASEGT. The CDR3 has 13 residues. The V end was cut by 9 bases, the J end by 3 bases, with 14 bases between.

This clonotype was seen ten or more times. V gene TRBV15 combines with J gene TRBJ1-1, with D unclear. V was shortened by 0 bases and J by 3 bases, with 8 bases between the two germline ends. The CDR3 covers 14 residues. Germline CDR1 reads LNHNV; CDR2 reads YYDKDF (reference sequence). The CDR3 nucleotides read TGTGCCACCAGCAGAGATCAGGAGTACACTGAAGCTTTCTTT. Translation: CATSRDQEYTEAFF.

The V gene is TRBV11-2, the J gene TRBJ2-1, with 15 bases aligning to TRBD2. The V segment lost 4 bases and the J segment 8 bases; nucleotides outside the gene matches: 6. This CDR3 is 16 amino acids long. Per germline, CDR1 SGHAT and CDR2 FQNNGV. DNA for the CDR3: TGTGCCAGCAGCTCCGGACTAGCGGGAGGGGTGTATGAGCAGTTCTTC. It specifies CASSSGLAGGVYEQFF.

The chain recombines TRBV19 with TRBJ2-1, with D unresolved. This CDR3 comprises 13 residues. In germline, CDR1 is LNHDA, CDR2 SQIVND (reference sequence). The V end lost 7 bases, the J end lost 12 bases, and 19 bases lay between the germline ends. The CDR3 DNA reads as TGTGCCAGTACCCAAGGCCCCCCCCGCCGGCAGTTCTTC. Its translation: CASTQGPPRRQFF.

This rearrangement joins TRBV14 to TRBJ2-3; D not resolved. Per germline, CDR1 SGHDN and CDR2 FVKESK. This CDR3 spans 13 amino acids. Trimming pared 1 base from V and 10 bases from J, leaving 12 bases between. CDR3 nucleotides: TGTGCCAGCAGCCAAGGGGCCCCTTCCCCGCAGTATTTT. It specifies CASSQGAPSPQYF.

This clonotype appeared a few times. One base away lies a much larger clone, so this may be a sequencing read error. This chain joins TRBV4-1 and TRBJ1-1; unclear D gene. Germline CDR1 is MGHRA and CDR2 is YSYEKL. This CDR3 spans 12 amino acids. The V end lost 1 base, the J end lost 6 bases, and 6 bases lay between the germline ends. The CDR3 is CASSQGWSEAFF. CDR3 coding DNA: TGCGCCAGCAGCCAAGGGTGGTCTGAAGCTTTCTTT.

Note on this clonotype: A much larger clone sits a single nucleotide away, making a read error possible. The V and J genes are TRBV6-2 or TRBV6-3 and TRBJ2-1; D is ambiguous. There are 10 residues in the CDR3. Germline V gene data show CDR1 as MNHEY and CDR2 as SVGEGT. The CDR3 reads CASGDNEQCF. In DNA form, the CDR3 reads TGTGCCAGCGGAGACAATGAGCAGTGCTTC.

This clonotype was counted between two and nine times. The V call is TRBV3-1, the J call TRBJ2-7; D remains unclear. Trimming removed 0 bases at V and 1 base at J, with 7 bases between. The germline CDR1 and CDR2 sequences are LGHDT and YNNKEL (reference sequence). This CDR3 is built from 14 residues. In DNA, the CDR3 is TGTGCCAGCAGCCAAGAGAGCGTTTCCTACGAGCAGTACTTC. Its protein is CASSQESVSYEQYF.

This clonotype was picked up many times. The chain links TRBV3-1 to TRBJ2-3, with TRBD2 as a possible D gene (5 bases). The V end was cut by 0 bases, the J end by 6 bases, with 10 bases between. The CDR3 runs to 14 residues. Germline CDR1 reads LGHDT; CDR2 reads YNNKEL (reference sequence). CDR3 nucleotide sequence: TGTGCCAGCAGCCAAGATCGGGGTTCGGATACGCAGTATTTT. Its protein is CASSQDRGSDTQYF.

This clonotype has ten or more counts. This sequence joins TRBV3-1 and TRBJ1-1; D gene uncertain. This CDR3 comprises 14 residues. CDR1 LGHDT and CDR2 YNNKEL come from the germline V gene (reference sequence). Trimming removed 3 bases at V and 0 bases at J, with 8 bases between. CDR3 sequence: CASSHRSLNTEAFF. For the CDR3, the DNA is TGTGCCAGCAGCCACAGGAGCTTGAACACTGAAGCTTTCTTT.

CDR3 nucleotide sequence: TGCGCCAGCAGGTCACAGGGGGACGCAGATACGCAGTATTTT. It specifies CASRSQGDADTQYF. This sequence joins TRBV4-1 and TRBJ2-3; TRBD1 matches 8 bases. This CDR3 has 14 amino acids. V shed 6 bases and J 4 bases; nucleotides not matched to a gene: 6. Per the germline V gene, CDR1 is MGHRA and CDR2 is YSYEKL.

The chain combines TRBV5-1 with TRBJ2-3; 7 nucleotides agree with TRBD1. V trimming: 0 bases; J trimming: 4 bases; junction bases outside the gene matches: 8. CDR1 and CDR2 (germline): SGHRS, YFSETQ. The CDR3 has 16 residues. CDR3 loop: CASSLARAGGPDTQYF. The CDR3, as DNA: TGCGCCAGCAGCTTGGCCAGGGCAGGGGGTCCAGATACGCAGTATTTT.

This clonotype showed up just a few times. The rearrangement links TRBV6-5 to TRBJ1-1; D is possibly TRBD1 (5 bases). Trimming took 2 bases from V and 4 from J, leaving 11 bases between them. The CDR3 spans 14 residues. In germline, CDR1 is MNHEY, CDR2 SVGAGI. CDR3: CASSYQGGSTEAFF. Written as DNA, the CDR3 is TGTGCCAGCAGTTACCAGGGTGGGAGCACTGAAGCTTTCTTT.

J is TRBJ2-7 and V is TRBV20-1; 10 bases are shared with TRBD2. The CDR3 has 13 amino acids. Germline lookup yields CDR1 DFQATT and CDR2 SNEGSKA (reference sequence). The junction had 8 bases not matched to a gene; V was cut back by 6 bases and J by 6 bases. The CDR3 bases are TGCAGTGCCACCCGGACTAGCGGATCCGAGCAGTACTTC. Protein sequence: CSATRTSGSEQYF.

This chain links TRBV3-1 with TRBJ2-7; 12 bases map to TRBD2. There are 16 residues in the CDR3. Germline V gene sequence: CDR1 LGHDT, CDR2 YNNKEL (reference sequence). J was trimmed by 5 bases and V by 10 bases; bases with no gene match: 15. The CDR3 loop reads CANSRGGLAGTDEQYF. In DNA, the CDR3 is TGTGCCAACAGTCGGGGCGGACTAGCGGGGACCGACGAGCAGTACTTC.

This clonotype was seen at least ten times. V usage is TRBV12-3 or TRBV12-4 and J usage is TRBJ2-3; D gene uncertain. This CDR3 has 14 amino acids. V shed 7 bases and J shed 1 base, with 12 bases lying between them. CDR3 amino acids: CASTFIGGTDTQYF. The CDR3 nucleotides are TGTGCCAGCACCTTTATAGGCGGCACAGATACGCAGTATTTT.

In the case of this clonotype: A much larger clone is a single base away; this may be a read error. The J gene is TRBJ2-1, the V gene TRBV24-1, with TRBD1 as a possible D gene (5 bases). The J call may be faulty, since TRBJ2-7 better matches the DNA end. The CDR3 is 15 residues long. Germline V gives CDR1 KGHDR, CDR2 SFDVKD. This CDR3 reads CATSDSWGSYNEQYF. CDR3 in DNA: TGTGCCACCAGTGATTCATGGGGCTCATACAATGAGCAGTACTTC.

This clonotype has just a few counts. The J gene is TRBJ2-5, the V gene TRBV6-1; a weak D match, TRBD2 (7 bases). CDR3 size: 16 residues. V was pared by 6 bases and J by 3 bases, with 20 bases between. Germline lookup yields CDR1 MNHNS and CDR2 SASEGT. The CDR3 spells CASRTQGGAGKETQYF. CDR3 nucleotide sequence: TGTGCCAGCAGAACACAGGGAGGGGCCGGCAAAGAGACCCAGTACTTC.

At least ten counts were recorded for this clonotype. As DNA, the CDR3 is TGTGCCAGCAAGGACGGGAGGTGGCTCTACGAGCAGTACTTC. This encodes CASKDGRWLYEQYF. The chain joins TRBV6-1 to TRBJ2-7; TRBD2 aligns across 7 bases. The V gene's germline CDR1 is MNHNS and CDR2 SASEGT. The CDR3 spans 14 residues. V trimming: 7 bases; J trimming: 3 bases; junction bases outside the gene matches: 9.

This sequence joins TRBV20-1 and TRBJ2-5; 7 nucleotides align to TRBD2. The germline V gene has CDR1 DFQATT and CDR2 SNEGSKA (reference sequence). There are 11 residues in the CDR3. The V segment lost 6 bases and the J segment 5 bases; nucleotides outside the gene matches: 3. This CDR3 reads CSAGGGETQYF. In DNA, the CDR3 is TGCAGTGCCGGGGGAGGGGAGACCCAGTACTTC.

This clonotype appeared many times. The chain is built from TRBV20-1 and TRBJ2-3; the match to TRBD2 covers 9 bases. Germline lookup yields CDR1 DFQATT and CDR2 SNEGSKA (reference sequence). V dropped 1 base and J dropped 5; count of bases not matched to a gene: 4. CDR3 size: 14 residues. CDR3: CSARAREGIDTQYF. In nucleotides, the CDR3 is TGCAGTGCTAGAGCGCGGGAGGGGATAGATACGCAGTATTTT.

The V gene is TRBV19, the J gene TRBJ2-1, with 11 bases aligning to TRBD2. This CDR3 is 23 amino acids long. In germline, CDR1 is LNHDA, CDR2 SQIVND (reference sequence). V was pared by 2 bases and J by 1 base, with 22 bases of the junction left unmatched. Here the CDR3 DNA reads TGTGCCAGTAGTATAAAGGACCTCCCAGGGGTAGCGGGAGGGCCCATGTCCTACAATGAGCAGTTCTTC. Protein sequence: CASSIKDLPGVAGGPMSYNEQFF.

This clonotype was detected ten times or more. The chain uses TRBV28 and TRBJ1-2, with D unresolved. CDR3 size: 12 residues. Trimming removed 2 bases at V and 5 bases at J, with 6 bases between. Germline V lookup: CDR1 MDHEN, CDR2 SYDVKM. The CDR3 is CASSLPDYGYTF. The CDR3 bases are TGTGCCAGCAGTTTACCAGATTATGGCTACACCTTC.

The rearrangement links TRBV7-2 to TRBJ1-2; possible D gene TRBD1, 5 bases. The CDR3 contains 14 residues. V lost 3 bases, J lost 8 bases, and 16 bases lay in between. Germline values: CDR1 SGHTA, CDR2 FQGNSA. CDR3 bases: TGTGCCAGCAGCTTTTCACAGGAGCCGGGAGGCTACACCTTC. Its protein product is CASSFSQEPGGYTF.

The genes are TRBV20-1 and TRBJ2-3; no clear D. The V and J ends lost 1 base and 3 bases respectively, with 5 bases between them. In germline, CDR1 is DFQATT, CDR2 SNEGSKA (reference sequence). The CDR3 extends over 12 amino acids. CDR3 residues: CSARARTDTQYF. The CDR3 DNA follows: TGCAGTGCTAGAGCAAGAACAGATACGCAGTATTTT.

This clonotype occurred many times. The chain links TRBV28 to TRBJ2-7, with D unclear. Germline V gene sequence: CDR1 MDHEN, CDR2 SYDVKM. Trimming removed 6 bases from V and 4 bases from J, with 13 bases in between. CDR3 length: 13 amino acids. The CDR3 protein is CASSFMRLYEQYF. DNA for the CDR3: TGTGCCAGCAGCTTTATGCGCTTATACGAGCAGTACTTC. The full variable domain, rest sourced from reference TRBV28 and TRBJ2-7, is DVKVTQSSRYLVKRTGEKVFLECVQDMDHENMFWYRQDPGLGLRLIYFSYDVKMKEKGDIPEGYSVSREKKERFSLILESASTNQTSMYLCASSFMRLYEQYFGPGTRLTVT.

This clonotype has ten or more counts. The rearrangement joins TRBV3-1 to TRBJ2-5; D uncertain. CDR3 length equals 11 residues. Trimming took 0 bases from V and 6 from J, leaving 2 bases between them. Germline values: CDR1 LGHDT, CDR2 YNNKEL (reference sequence). CDR3 region: CASSQDQTQYF. CDR3 DNA: TGTGCCAGCAGCCAAGACCAGACCCAGTACTTC.